The entry below describes one T cell receptor (beta chain). The antigen remains undetermined. CDR1 and CDR2 from the germline V gene are SGHVS and FQNEAQ. Trimming left V 2 bases short and J 3 bases short, with 8 bases between. CDR3 length: 14 residues. This sample is drawn from a study of blood T cell dynamics during melanoma immunotherapy. Study outcomes and limitations: PBMC repertoires of eventual disease-control patients split at W3 into clonality or diversity gains.

DNA loading was fixed at about 360 ng for all bulk PBMC samples. Clones were sequenced by immunoSEQ multiplex PCR, and TCRdb holds only the in-frame ones, with some missing. The sample consists of around 12,000 clones, roughly 90% of them appearing once. This sample's time point: week 3, after first cycle of checkpoint inhibitor. Blood was drawn before treatment and at week 3 after checkpoint blockade. Prior systemic cancer therapy, immunosuppressant use and other active malignancies excluded patients. The sequences come from blood, collected from a patient treated with checkpoint blockade. The source is a human donor with melanoma. The chain uses TRBV7-8 and TRBJ1-5; tentatively, D is TRBD1 (5 bases). The CDR3: CASSLQGLNQPQHF. CDR3 DNA: TGTGCCAGCAGCTTACAGGGTCTCAATCAGCCCCAGCATTTT.